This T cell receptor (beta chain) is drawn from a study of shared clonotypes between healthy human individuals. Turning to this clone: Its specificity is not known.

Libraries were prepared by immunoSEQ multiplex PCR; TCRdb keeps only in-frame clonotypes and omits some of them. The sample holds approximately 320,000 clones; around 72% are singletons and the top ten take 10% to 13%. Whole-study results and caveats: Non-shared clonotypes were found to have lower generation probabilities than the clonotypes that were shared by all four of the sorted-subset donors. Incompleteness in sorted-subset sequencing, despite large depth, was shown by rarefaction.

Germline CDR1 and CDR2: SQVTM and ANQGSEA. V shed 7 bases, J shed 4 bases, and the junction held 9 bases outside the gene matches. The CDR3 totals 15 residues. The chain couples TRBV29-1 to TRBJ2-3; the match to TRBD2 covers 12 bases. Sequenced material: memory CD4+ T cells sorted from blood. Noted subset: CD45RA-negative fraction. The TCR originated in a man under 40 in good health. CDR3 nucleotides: TGCAGCGCCCAGCTAGCTAGCGGGAGGGCAGATACGCAGTATTTT. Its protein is CSAQLASGRADTQYF.